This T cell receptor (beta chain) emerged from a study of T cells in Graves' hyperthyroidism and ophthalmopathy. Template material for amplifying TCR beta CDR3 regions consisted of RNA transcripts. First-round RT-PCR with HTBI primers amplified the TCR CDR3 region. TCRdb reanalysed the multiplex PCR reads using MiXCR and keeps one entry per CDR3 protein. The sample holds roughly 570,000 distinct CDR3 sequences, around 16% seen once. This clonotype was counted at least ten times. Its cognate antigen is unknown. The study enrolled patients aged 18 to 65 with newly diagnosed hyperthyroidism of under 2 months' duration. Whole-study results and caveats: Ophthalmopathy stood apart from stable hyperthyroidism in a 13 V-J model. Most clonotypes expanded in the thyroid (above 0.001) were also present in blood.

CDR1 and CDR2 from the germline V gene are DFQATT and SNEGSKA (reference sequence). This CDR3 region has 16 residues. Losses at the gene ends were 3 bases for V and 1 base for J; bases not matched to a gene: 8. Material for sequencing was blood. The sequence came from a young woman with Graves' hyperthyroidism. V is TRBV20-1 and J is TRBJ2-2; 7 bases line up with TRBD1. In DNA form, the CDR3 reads TGCAGTGCTAGGAGGGTCCGGACAGGGAACACCGGGGAGCTGTTTTTT. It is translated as CSARRVRTGNTGELFF.